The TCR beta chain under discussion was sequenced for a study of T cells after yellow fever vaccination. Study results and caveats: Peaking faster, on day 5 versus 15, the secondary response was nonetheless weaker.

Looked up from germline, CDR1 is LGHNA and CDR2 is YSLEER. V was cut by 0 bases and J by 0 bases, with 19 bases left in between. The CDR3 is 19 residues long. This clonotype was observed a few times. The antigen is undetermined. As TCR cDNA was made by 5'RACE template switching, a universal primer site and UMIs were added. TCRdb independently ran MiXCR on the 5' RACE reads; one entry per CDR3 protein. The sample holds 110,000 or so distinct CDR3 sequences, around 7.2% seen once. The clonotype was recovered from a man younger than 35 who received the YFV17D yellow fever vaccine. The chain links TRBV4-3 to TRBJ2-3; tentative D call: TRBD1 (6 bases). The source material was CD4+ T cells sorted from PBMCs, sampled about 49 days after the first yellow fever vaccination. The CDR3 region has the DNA TGCGCCAGCAGCCAAGATAACAGGGTCGGCGTTGATAGCACAGATACGCAGTATTTT. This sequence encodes CASSQDNRVGVDSTDTQYF.